This T cell receptor beta chain originates from a study of blood T cell dynamics during melanoma immunotherapy. Study-level results: The study could not tell melanoma-specific clones from general immune activation. At W3, later disease-control patients showed bifurcated PBMC repertoire changes, unlike progressors.

Turning to this clone: Its cognate antigen is unknown.

Every bulk PBMC sample received the same 350 ng of DNA. Sequencing used immunoSEQ multiplex PCR; TCRdb keeps in-frame clones, though not all of them. The sample yields approximately 14,000 clones, 80% to 95% seen once. Noted time point: week 3, after first cycle of checkpoint inhibitor. CDR3 length: 13 amino acids. Trimming pared 3 bases from V and 4 bases from J, leaving 9 bases between. Per germline, CDR1 SEHNR and CDR2 FQNEAQ (reference sequence). This chain links TRBV7-9 with TRBJ1-1; no clear D. The material was blood, obtained from a patient treated with checkpoint blockade. The sequence was obtained from a human donor with melanoma. CDR3 sequence reads: CASSFGRLTEAFF. The CDR3 DNA sequence: TGTGCCAGCAGCTTCGGGAGACTCACTGAAGCTTTCTTT.